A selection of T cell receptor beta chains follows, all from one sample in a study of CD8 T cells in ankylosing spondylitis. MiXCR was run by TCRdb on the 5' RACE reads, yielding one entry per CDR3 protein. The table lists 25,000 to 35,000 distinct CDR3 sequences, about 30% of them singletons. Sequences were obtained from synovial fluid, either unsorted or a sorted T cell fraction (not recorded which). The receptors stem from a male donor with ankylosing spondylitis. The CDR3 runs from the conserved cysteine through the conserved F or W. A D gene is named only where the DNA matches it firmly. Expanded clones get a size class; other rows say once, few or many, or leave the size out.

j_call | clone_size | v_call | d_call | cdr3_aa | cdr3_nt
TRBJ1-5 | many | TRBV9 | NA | CASSAGGESNQPQHF | TGTGCCAGCAGCGCGGGAGGGGAGAGCAATCAGCCCCAGCATTTT
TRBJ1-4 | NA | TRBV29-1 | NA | CSVEQDNEKLFF | TGCAGCGTTGAACAGGATAATGAAAAACTGTTTTTT
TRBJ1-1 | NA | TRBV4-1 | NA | CASSQARIAIGMNTEAFF | TGCGCCAGCAGCCAAGCGAGGATAGCCATTGGTATGAACACTGAAGCTTTCTTT
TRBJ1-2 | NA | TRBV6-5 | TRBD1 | CASSYSRQGGSGYTF | TGTGCCAGCAGTTACTCCCGACAGGGGGGTAGTGGCTACACCTTC
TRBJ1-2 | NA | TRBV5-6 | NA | CASSGQSVYGYTF | TGTGCCAGCAGTGGACAGAGTGTCTATGGCTACACCTTC
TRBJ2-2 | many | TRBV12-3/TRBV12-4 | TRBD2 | CASTPGLAENTGELFF | TGTGCCAGCACCCCGGGACTAGCGGAAAACACCGGGGAGCTGTTTTTT
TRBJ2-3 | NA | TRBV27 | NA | CASSLVITDTQYF | TGTGCCAGCAGTTTAGTGATAACAGATACGCAGTATTTT
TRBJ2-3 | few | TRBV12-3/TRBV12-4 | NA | CASSSPASQITDTQYF | TGTGCCAGCAGTTCCCCCGCCAGCCAGATCACAGATACGCAGTATTTT
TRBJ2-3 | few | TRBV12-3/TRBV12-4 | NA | CASSFPRQGGKRATDTQYF | TGTGCCAGCAGTTTCCCCCGGCAGGGCGGGAAGAGGGCCACAGATACGCAGTATTTT
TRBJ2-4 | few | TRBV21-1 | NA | CASSSGQGGSKNIQYF | TGTGCCAGCAGCTCGGGTCAGGGAGGATCCAAAAACATTCAGTACTTC
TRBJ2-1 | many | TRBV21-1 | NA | CASSIKTGTGITPSSYNEQFF | TGTGCCAGCAGCATCAAGACCGGGACAGGTATAACTCCGAGCTCCTACAATGAGCAGTTCTTC
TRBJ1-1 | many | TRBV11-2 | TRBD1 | CASSWGGQDTEAFF | TGTGCCAGCAGCTGGGGAGGACAGGACACTGAAGCTTTCTTT
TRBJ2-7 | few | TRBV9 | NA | CASRGNSYEQYF | TGTGCCAGCAGGGGCAACTCCTACGAGCAGTACTTC
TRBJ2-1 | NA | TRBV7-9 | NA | CASIKPGGEQFF | TGTGCCAGCATCAAGCCCGGGGGTGAGCAGTTCTTC
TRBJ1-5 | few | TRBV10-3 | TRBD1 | CAISESGQGNQPQHF | TGTGCCATCAGTGAGTCAGGACAGGGGAATCAGCCCCAGCATTTT
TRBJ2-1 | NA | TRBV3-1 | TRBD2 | CASSLIAGTYNEQFF | TGTGCCAGCAGCTTAATAGCGGGAACCTACAATGAGCAGTTCTTC
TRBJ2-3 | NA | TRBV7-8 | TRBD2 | CASSSSQSTSGNTDTQYF | TGTGCCAGCAGCTCATCACAATCGACTAGCGGGAACACAGATACGCAGTATTTT
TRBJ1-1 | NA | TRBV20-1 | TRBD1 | CSARGDSDTEAFF | TGCAGTGCTAGAGGGGACAGCGACACTGAAGCTTTCTTT
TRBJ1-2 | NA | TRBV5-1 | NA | CASSLSTAGDGYTF | TGCGCCAGCAGCTTAAGTACAGCAGGAGATGGCTACACCTTC
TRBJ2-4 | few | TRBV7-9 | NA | CASSFFRIAGAKNIQYF | TGTGCCAGCAGCTTCTTTCGGATCGCCGGGGCCAAAAACATTCAGTACTTC
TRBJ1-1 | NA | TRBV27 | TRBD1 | CASSAYRGMTTEAFF | TGTGCCAGCAGTGCGTACAGGGGTATGACCACTGAAGCTTTCTTT
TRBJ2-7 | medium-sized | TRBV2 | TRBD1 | CARELPGTGSYEQYF | TGTGCCAGAGAACTCCCCGGGACAGGTTCCTACGAGCAGTACTTC
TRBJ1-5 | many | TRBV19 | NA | CASQDSYSNQPQHF | TGTGCCAGTCAGGACAGCTATAGCAATCAGCCCCAGCATTTT
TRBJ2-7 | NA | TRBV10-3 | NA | CAISESINLSYEQYF | TGTGCCATCAGTGAGTCAATAAACCTCTCCTACGAGCAGTACTTC
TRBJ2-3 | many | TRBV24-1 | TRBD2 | CATSDLGGNTQYF | TGTGCCACCAGTGATCTGGGGGGGAATACGCAGTATTTT
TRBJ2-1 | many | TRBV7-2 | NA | CASSLGAFGGESNAYNEQFF | TGTGCCAGCAGCTTGGGGGCGTTTGGGGGCGAATCCAATGCCTACAATGAGCAGTTCTTC
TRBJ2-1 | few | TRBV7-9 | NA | CASSLEAARGFF | TGTGCCAGCAGCTTAGAGGCAGCCAGGGGGTTCTTC
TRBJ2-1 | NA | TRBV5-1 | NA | CASSVVDNEQFF | TGCGCCAGCAGCGTAGTGGACAATGAGCAGTTCTTC
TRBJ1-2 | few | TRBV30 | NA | CAWSVPHLAANYGYTF | TGTGCCTGGAGTGTACCGCATTTGGCGGCTAACTATGGCTACACCTTC
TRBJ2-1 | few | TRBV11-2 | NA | CASSLEEGLGNEQFF | TGTGCCAGCAGCTTAGAAGAGGGCCTAGGTAATGAGCAGTTCTTC
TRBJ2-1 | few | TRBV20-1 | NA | CSAGEVRYNEQFF | TGCAGTGCTGGAGAGGTACGGTACAATGAGCAGTTCTTC
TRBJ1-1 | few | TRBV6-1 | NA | CASSLGFGTEAFF | TGTGCCAGCAGTCTGGGTTTTGGCACTGAAGCTTTCTTT
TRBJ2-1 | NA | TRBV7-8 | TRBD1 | CASSVTETGAYYNEQFF | TGTGCCAGCAGCGTAACCGAGACAGGGGCTTACTACAATGAGCAGTTCTTC
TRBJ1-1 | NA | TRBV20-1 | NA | CSASEENTEAFF | TGCAGTGCTAGCGAGGAGAACACTGAAGCTTTCTTT
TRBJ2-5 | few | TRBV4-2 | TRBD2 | CASSQEREGQETQYF | TGTGCCAGCAGCCAAGAGCGGGAGGGCCAAGAGACCCAGTACTTC
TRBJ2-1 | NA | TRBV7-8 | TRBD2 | CASSPRLAGAYNEQFF | TGTGCCAGCAGCCCCCGCCTAGCGGGAGCTTACAATGAGCAGTTCTTC
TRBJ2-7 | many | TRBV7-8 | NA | CASSLRGNEQYF | TGTGCCAGCAGCTTAAGAGGGAACGAGCAGTACTTC
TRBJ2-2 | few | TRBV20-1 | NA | CSARDFYTGELFF | TGCAGTGCTAGAGATTTCTACACCGGGGAGCTGTTTTTT
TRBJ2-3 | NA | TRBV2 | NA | CASTPVGDTTDTQYF | TGTGCCAGCACCCCGGTAGGGGACACCACAGATACGCAGTATTTT
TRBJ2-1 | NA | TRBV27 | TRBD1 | CASSFVGQGYNEQFF | TGTGCCAGCAGTTTTGTAGGACAGGGGTACAATGAGCAGTTCTTC
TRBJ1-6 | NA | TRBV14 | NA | CASSQGTFSSLHF | TGTGCCAGCAGCCAAGGAACGTTTTCATCCCTCCACTTT